This T cell receptor (beta chain) is from a study of OX40 agonist ivuxolimab in advanced cancers. TCRdb's table, derived via immunoSEQ multiplex PCR, lists solely in-frame clones and lacks some. The sample has around 60,000 clones, around 90% seen once; the top ten hold roughly 1.9%. Between the trimmed V and J ends, which lost 6 bases and 8 bases, there was a span of 16 bases. Germline V gene lookup returns CDR1 KGHSH and CDR2 LQKENI. CDR3 length: 14 residues. The receptor comes from an adult with an advanced solid tumor such as melanoma, head and neck, liver or kidney cancer. This specimen consisted of CD4+ or CD8+ T cells sorted from blood, obtained in a trial of the OX40 agonist ivuxolimab. The chain combines TRBV18 with TRBJ1-4; the D gene is possibly TRBD1 (5 bases). Here the CDR3 reads CASSQRDGSEKLFF. In DNA form, the CDR3 reads TGTGCCAGCTCGCAGAGGGACGGGTCCGAAAAACTGTTTTTT.